This TCR beta chain comes out of a study of cytomegalovirus exposure and HLA in healthy donors. Study outcomes and limitations: In presence/absence analyses, roughly uniform sequencing depth across donors was assumed.

Participants comprised healthy donors of bone marrow. This CDR3 is built from 14 residues. V trimming: 1 base; J trimming: 5 bases; junction bases outside the gene matches: 1. Germline lookup yields CDR1 SEHNR and CDR2 FQNEAQ (reference sequence). Notes on this clone: Its target is not known.

Both 60 Vbeta primers and 13 Jbeta primers went into the PCR. Profiling relied on immunoSEQ multiplex PCR, and the TCRdb table lists in-frame clones only, not all of them. Among around 280,000 clones listed, 70% to 90% were seen once. The specimen sequenced was PBMCs. This clonotype was sampled from a woman under 30 in good health and CMV-seronegative. The V gene is TRBV7-9, the J gene TRBJ2-7; 11 nucleotides agree with TRBD2. The CDR3 reads CASSLVTSGNEQYF. In nucleotides, the CDR3 is TGTGCCAGCAGCTTAGTGACTAGCGGGAACGAGCAGTACTTC.